The 30 T cell receptor beta chains below come from one sample, sequenced in a study of T-cell memory formation after mild COVID-19. TCRdb reprocessed the 5' RACE reads via MiXCR and lists one record per CDR3 protein. The table includes 250,000 to 300,000 distinct CDR3 sequences, roughly 15% detected once. The specimen sequenced was PBMCs or a T cell subset sorted from them (not recorded which). These TCRs come from a man younger than 35 who had mild COVID-19 (a few samples of this study predate the infection). Cell type and time point are not known.

In its sample, this clonotype was seen a few times. The chain uses TRBV2 and TRBJ2-3; D unresolved. The germline gives CDR1 SNHLY, CDR2 FYNNEI. The CDR3 extends over 16 amino acids. V lost 9 bases and J lost 0, with 19 bases in between. The CDR3 region is CARLRPPIGSTDTQYF. The CDR3 coding sequence is TGTGCCAGACTTAGACCCCCGATTGGGAGCACAGATACGCAGTATTTT.

V and J are TRBV28 and TRBJ2-7; 7 bases map to TRBD1. Losses at the gene ends were 6 bases for V and 4 bases for J; bases not matched to a gene: 12. The germline V gene has CDR1 MDHEN and CDR2 SYDVKM. The CDR3 contains 15 residues. As DNA, the CDR3 is TGTGCCAGCAGCCCCCCAAACAGGGGAAATTACGAGCAGTACGTC. Its translation is CASSPPNRGNYEQYV.

This clonotype was seen a few times. V gene TRBV20-1 combines with J gene TRBJ2-1, with D perhaps matching TRBD2 (5 bases). CDR1 is DFQATT and CDR2 is SNEGSKA in the germline V gene (reference sequence). This CDR3 contains 13 residues. The CDR3 loop reads CSVEGATYNEQFF. CDR3 DNA: TGCAGCGTTGAGGGTGCCACCTACAATGAGCAGTTCTTC.

This clonotype was found a few times. The chain employs TRBV20-1 and TRBJ1-2, with D possibly matching TRBD1 (6 bases). The CDR3 loop spans 13 amino acids. The V and J ends lost 6 bases and 2 bases respectively, with 13 bases between them. Germline V gives CDR1 DFQATT, CDR2 SNEGSKA (reference sequence). CDR3 in amino acids: CSAARGRNYGYTF. CDR3 nucleotide sequence: TGCAGTGCGGCGCGGGGGCGGAACTATGGCTACACCTTC.

V and J are TRBV7-7 and TRBJ2-1; TRBD1 agrees at 12 bases. Germline loops: CDR1 SSHAT, CDR2 FNYEAQ (reference sequence). The CDR3 has 12 residues. V lost 5 bases to trimming and J lost 14 bases; unmatched junction nucleotides: 4. CDR3 coding DNA: TGTGCCAGCAGCCCTGGGACAGGGGGCAAGTTCTTC. It codes for CASSPGTGGKFF.

The chain couples TRBV6-2 or TRBV6-3 to TRBJ2-5, with TRBD1 identical over 9 bases. The V gene's germline CDR1 is MNHEY and CDR2 SVGEGT. Trimming cost V 7 bases and J 2 bases; bases outside gene matches: 2. The CDR3 runs to 13 residues. CDR3 region: CASIGQGQETQYF. DNA of the CDR3: TGTGCCAGCATCGGACAGGGGCAAGAGACCCAGTACTTC.

The table lists this clonotype with many counts. The chain combines TRBV5-8 with TRBJ1-3; D unresolved. The length of the CDR3 is 15 residues. CDR1 is SGHTS and CDR2 is YDEGEE in the germline V gene. V was cut by 1 base and J by 0 bases, with 8 bases left in between. The CDR3 region is CASSLMASSGNTIYF. In DNA, the CDR3 is TGTGCCAGCAGCTTGATGGCCAGCTCTGGAAACACCATATATTTT.

This chain joins TRBV12-3 or TRBV12-4 and TRBJ1-4; D possibly corresponds to TRBD1 (5 bases). Trimming removed 0 bases from V and 5 bases from J, with 13 bases in between. The CDR3 sequence is 16 residues long. The CDR3 loop is CASSLALGQGNEKLFF. CDR3 bases: TGTGCCAGCAGTTTAGCGCTCGGGCAGGGAAATGAAAAACTGTTTTTT.

This clonotype was recorded many times. V is TRBV24-1 and J is TRBJ2-2; no clear D. This CDR3 spans 14 amino acids. In germline, CDR1 is KGHDR, CDR2 SFDVKD. Trimming shortened V by 2 bases and J by 0 bases, and 3 bases separated the two germline ends. DNA of the CDR3: TGTGCCACCAGTGATTGGACGAACACCGGGGAGCTGTTTTTT. This codes for CATSDWTNTGELFF.

There are a few counts of this clonotype. This chain uses TRBV10-3 with TRBJ2-3; no firm D call. V lost 3 bases, J lost 4 bases, and 11 bases lay in between. The CDR3 spans 14 residues. The germline V gene has CDR1 ENHRY and CDR2 SYGVKD. CDR3 DNA sequence: TGTGCCATCAGTGAAGAGCCCTCAGCAGATACGCAGTATTTT. Translation gives CAISEEPSADTQYF.

The sample holds many counts of this clonotype. This chain connects TRBV4-1 to TRBJ2-2; D may be TRBD1 (6 bases). From germline, CDR1 is MGHRA and CDR2 YSYEKL. V lost 2 bases, J lost 5 bases, and 9 bases lay in between. The CDR3 is 14 residues long. Written as DNA, the CDR3 is TGCGCCAGCAGCCAATTACAGGGAACCGGGGAGCTGTTTTTT. Encoded protein: CASSQLQGTGELFF.

There are a few counts of this clonotype. This chain connects TRBV20-1 to TRBJ1-5; no clear D gene. CDR3 length: 11 residues. V was trimmed by 3 bases and J by 6 bases, leaving 6 bases between them. Germline V gives CDR1 DFQATT, CDR2 SNEGSKA (reference sequence). The CDR3 loop reads CSASIGQPQHF. The CDR3 DNA reads as TGCAGTGCTAGTATTGGTCAGCCCCAGCATTTT.

The chain recombines TRBV12-3 or TRBV12-4 with TRBJ2-3, with 9 bases that match TRBD1. The CDR3 extends over 13 amino acids. V lost 6 bases, J lost 6 bases, and 4 bases stayed unmatched. The CDR3 DNA reads as TGTGCCAGCAGACGGACAGGGGACGATACGCAGTATTTT. It is translated as CASRRTGDDTQYF.

This sequence joins TRBV29-1 and TRBJ1-1, with D unclear. V shed 6 bases and J shed 4 bases, with 12 bases lying between them. The CDR3 has 12 residues. Germline CDR1 reads SQVTM; CDR2 reads ANQGSEA. CDR3 amino acids: CSVGRWGTEAFF. The CDR3 nucleotides are TGCAGCGTCGGAAGGTGGGGCACTGAAGCTTTCTTT.

This clonotype was seen only a few times. The chain links TRBV11-2 to TRBJ2-1; D uncertain. Germline CDR1 reads SGHAT; CDR2 reads FQNNGV. The V and J ends lost 4 bases and 6 bases respectively, with 13 bases between them. The CDR3 extends over 14 amino acids. DNA of the CDR3: TGTGCCAGCAGCTCCTGGCACACCGGCAATGAGCAGTTCTTC. It translates to CASSSWHTGNEQFF.

This chain joins TRBV7-2 and TRBJ1-1; no clear D. Germline CDR1 and CDR2: SGHTA and FQGNSA. CDR3 length equals 13 residues. V dropped 1 base and J dropped 8 bases, with 11 bases sitting between them. The CDR3 bases are TGTGCCAGCAGCTTAGACATGGCCTCCGAAGCTTTCTTT. Its translation is CASSLDMASEAFF. Complete variable domain (other parts from reference TRBV7-2 and TRBJ1-1): GAGVSQSPSNKVTEKGKDVELRCDPISGHTALYWYRQSLGQGLEFLIYFQGNSAPDKSGLPSDRFSAERTGGSVSTLTIQRTQQEDSAVYLCASSLDMASEAFFGQGTRLTVV.

The V and J genes are TRBV7-2 and TRBJ2-5; no clear D. The CDR3 totals 14 residues. The germline V and J ends were trimmed by 5 bases and 2 bases, with 12 bases remaining between them. Germline V gene sequence: CDR1 SGHTA, CDR2 FQGNSA. CDR3 DNA: TGTGCCAGCAGCCACCCCCCCCAACAAGAGACCCAGTACTTC. Protein sequence: CASSHPPQQETQYF. Full variable domain (rest looked up from reference TRBV7-2 and TRBJ2-5): GAGVSQSPSNKVTEKGKDVELRCDPISGHTALYWYRQSLGQGLEFLIYFQGNSAPDKSGLPSDRFSAERTGGSVSTLTIQRTQQEDSAVYLCASSHPPQQETQYFGPGTRLLVL.

The chain is built from TRBV12-3 or TRBV12-4 and TRBJ2-3, with D possibly TRBD1 on 6 matching bases. Trimming removed 7 bases at V and 4 bases at J, with 18 bases between. The CDR3 consists of 15 residues. CDR3 DNA sequence: TGTGCCAGCACAAGGAGCCAGGGGACCTCAGATACGCAGTATTTT. The encoded protein is CASTRSQGTSDTQYF.

The chain couples TRBV29-1 to TRBJ1-1, with a weak D call TRBD1 (6 bases). V lost 7 bases, J lost 1 base, and 13 bases lay in between. Germline V CDR1 and CDR2: SQVTM, ANQGSEA. The CDR3 loop spans 13 amino acids. CDR3 in amino acids: CSARTETNTEAFF. The CDR3 bases are TGCAGCGCCCGGACAGAAACGAACACTGAAGCTTTCTTT.

This clonotype was counted only a few times. The chain joins TRBV20-1 to TRBJ1-1, with 9 bases lining up with TRBD1. Unmatched junction bases numbered 2, after V lost 1 base and J lost 5 bases. This CDR3 contains 13 residues. Germline V gene lookup returns CDR1 DFQATT and CDR2 SNEGSKA (reference sequence). In DNA form, the CDR3 reads TGCAGTGCTAGAGGACAGGGGGATACTGAAGCTTTCTTT. It codes for CSARGQGDTEAFF.

This sequence joins TRBV4-2 and TRBJ2-3; the D gene is possibly TRBD2 (6 bases). Looked up from germline, CDR1 is LGHNA and CDR2 is YNFKEQ. The CDR3 runs to 15 residues. Trimming left V 0 bases short and J 4 bases short, with 11 bases between. CDR3 residues: CASSQETRFADTQYF. In DNA, the CDR3 is TGTGCCAGCAGCCAAGAGACTAGATTTGCAGATACGCAGTATTTT.

The chain is built from TRBV9 and TRBJ2-3; 7 bases map to TRBD2. With V trimmed by 2 bases and J by 2 bases, 8 bases remained unmatched. This CDR3 is 16 amino acids long. Germline V gene lookup returns CDR1 SGDLS and CDR2 YYNGEE. CDR3 loop: CASSVSGTTHTDTQYF. For the CDR3, the DNA is TGTGCCAGCAGCGTCTCCGGGACTACACACACAGATACGCAGTATTTT. The full variable domain, its missing parts supplied by reference TRBV9 and TRBJ2-3, is DSGVTQTPKHLITATGQRVTLRCSPRSGDLSVYWYQQSLDQGLQFLIQYYNGEERAKGNILERFSAQQFPDLHSELNLSSLELGDSALYFCASSVSGTTHTDTQYFGPGTRLTVL.

The rearrangement uses TRBV28 and TRBJ1-5; the D is unclear. The germline V gene encodes CDR1 MDHEN and CDR2 SYDVKM. The V end was cut by 5 bases, the J end by 9 bases, with 11 bases between. The CDR3 contains 12 residues. Here the CDR3 DNA reads TGTGCCAGCAGTCCCCCCCGGGGGCCCCAGCATTTT. Protein product: CASSPPRGPQHF.

This clonotype was detected only a few times. The chain joins TRBV4-3 to TRBJ2-5; 8 bases agree with TRBD1. V trimming: 3 bases; J trimming: 5 bases; junction bases outside the gene matches: 11. Germline V gives CDR1 LGHNA, CDR2 YSLEER. The CDR3 totals 16 residues. In DNA form, the CDR3 reads TGCGCCAGCAGCCATGGGGACAGGTCCCTTCTGGAGACCCAGTACTTC. Its protein product is CASSHGDRSLLETQYF.

V usage is TRBV5-1 and J usage is TRBJ1-2; D unclear. Trimming took off 7 bases at V and 8 bases at J, with 15 bases between the two ends. The CDR3 is 12 amino acids. Germline CDR1 reads SGHRS; CDR2 reads YFSETQ. The CDR3 coding sequence is TGCGCCAGCTATGATCGGGGTTACGGCTACACCTTC. Amino acid sequence: CASYDRGYGYTF.

This clonotype was recorded a few times. V and J are TRBV20-1 and TRBJ2-2, with 9 nucleotides matching TRBD2. Germline V gene lookup returns CDR1 DFQATT and CDR2 SNEGSKA (reference sequence). CDR3 length: 14 residues. Trimming cost V 6 bases and J 3 bases; bases outside gene matches: 5. The CDR3 DNA reads TGCAGTGCCAAGACTAGCGGTTACACCGGGGAGCTGTTTTTT. Protein: CSAKTSGYTGELFF.

The rearrangement joins TRBV7-2 to TRBJ2-6; TRBD1 agrees at 9 bases. There are 15 residues in the CDR3. With 7 bases clipped from V and 2 bases from J, the junction kept 3 bases outside the gene matches. Germline CDR1 reads SGHTA; CDR2 reads FQGNSA. The CDR3 sequence is CASTGDRAGANVLTF. The DNA for the CDR3 is TGTGCCAGCACCGGGGACAGGGCTGGGGCCAACGTCCTGACTTTC.

As DNA, the CDR3 is TGTGCCAGCAGTTTAGACGGTCCCTACGAGCAGTACTTC. Its translation is CASSLDGPYEQYF. The chain employs TRBV27 and TRBJ2-7; D is unresolved. Deletions cut 2 bases from V and 2 bases from J, with 7 bases between. Germline CDR1 MNHEY, CDR2 SMNVEV (reference sequence). This CDR3 has 13 amino acids.

This clonotype was picked up a small number of times. The chain recombines TRBV25-1 with TRBJ2-5; D gene uncertain. The ends were cut back, 1 base at V and 4 bases at J, with 13 bases in the middle. There are 15 residues in the CDR3. Germline loops: CDR1 MGHDK, CDR2 SYGVNS. DNA of the CDR3: TGTGCCAGCAGTGAATCGTTGGGATCTGGAGAGACCCAGTACTTC. Translating gives CASSESLGSGETQYF.

This clonotype came up a few times. The CDR3 region is CASSLLTGPFNTGELFF. The CDR3 nucleotides are TGTGCCAGCAGCTTATTAACCGGACCCTTTAACACCGGGGAGCTGTTTTTT. The chain combines TRBV7-3 with TRBJ2-2, with D hard to call. The germline V gene has CDR1 SGHTA and CDR2 FQGTGA. There are 17 residues in the CDR3. V was cut by 2 bases and J by 2 bases, with 15 bases left in between.